This T cell receptor beta chain was recorded in a study of T-cell reconstitution after alpha-beta-depleted transplantation in children. Broader study findings: Expanded graft clones numbering several hundred reportedly gave rise to alpha-beta T cells about two months after transplant. A year had passed since transplant, and T-cell counts and diversity by then came mostly from newly produced T cells.

Unique molecular identifiers were built into the TCRbeta library. One entry per CDR3 protein, called by TCRdb with MiXCR from the PCR reads. The sample has 780,000 or so distinct CDR3 sequences; about 16% are singletons. This clonotype was picked up one time. Its antigen is as yet unknown. Germline CDR1 is SQVTM and CDR2 is ANQGSEA. The CDR3 has 17 amino acids. V lost 6 bases to trimming and J lost 7 bases, with 28 bases between them. The source of this sequence is a male patient younger than 18 who had a stem cell transplant for acute lymphoblastic leukemia, so the T cells may come from the graft donor. The specimen was PBMCs, mostly from graft donor cells, collected 360 days after TCRalphabeta/CD19-depleted stem cell transplant. The V and J genes are TRBV29-1 and TRBJ2-1, with no clear D. The DNA of the CDR3 is TGCAGCGTCCATGGTCAGTGCCTTTGCTCAAGAGGTAATGAGCAGTTCTTC. Translating it yields CSVHGQCLCSRGNEQFF.